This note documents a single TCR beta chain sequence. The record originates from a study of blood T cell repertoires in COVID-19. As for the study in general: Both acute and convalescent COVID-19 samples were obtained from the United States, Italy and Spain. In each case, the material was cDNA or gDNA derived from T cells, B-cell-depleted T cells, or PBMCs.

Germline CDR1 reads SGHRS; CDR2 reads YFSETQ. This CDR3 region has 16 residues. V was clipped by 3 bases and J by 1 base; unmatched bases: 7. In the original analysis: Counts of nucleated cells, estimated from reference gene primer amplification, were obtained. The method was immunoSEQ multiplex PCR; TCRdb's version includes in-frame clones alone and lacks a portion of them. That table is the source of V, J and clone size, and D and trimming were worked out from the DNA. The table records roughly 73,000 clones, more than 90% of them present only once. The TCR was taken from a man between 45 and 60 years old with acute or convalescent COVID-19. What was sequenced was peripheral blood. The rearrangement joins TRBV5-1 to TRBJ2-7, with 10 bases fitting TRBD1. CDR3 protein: CASSSSGQGVSYEQYF. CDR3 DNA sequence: TGCGCCAGCAGCTCGTCTGGACAGGGGGTGTCCTACGAGCAGTACTTC.